This T cell receptor beta chain was obtained from a study of blood T cell repertoires in COVID-19 (dated by TCRdb to the early 2020s). Regarding the complete study: The collaborator samples originated in the United States, Italy and Spain and spanned the acute and convalescent phases of COVID-19. The dataset comprised deeply sampled blood TCRbeta repertoires from subjects exposed to, actively infected with, or recovered from COVID-19. Samples were obtained from the ongoing ImmuneRACE study (first 160 participants) and from over a thousand subjects provided by 6 global collaborators. Where HLA class I and class II types were available, the types were taken from metadata supplied by the sample provider, not from assay-based typing. A freely available public database, intended as a resource for researchers studying the immune response to SARS-CoV-2, is where the repertoires were released. The prospective study material was composed of cDNA or gDNA derived from T cells, B-cell-depleted T cells, or PBMCs. Sample metadata almost always included a de-identified subject ID, COVID-19 status, age in years and sex. Summary of the overall study and its limitations: The amount of clinical and demographic metadata varied by source and participant and was provided uncurated.

As encoded in the germline V gene, CDR1 is SGHVS while CDR2 is FQNEAQ. The CDR3 goes from the cysteine to the phenylalanine over 12 residues. Only the CDR3 DNA is retained, 36 bases long and in frame from the first base. The trim is 3 bases for V and 7 bases for J, with a gap of 9 bases between the germline ends. The immunoSEQ Assay, a bias-controlled multiplex PCR, was used to amplify TCRbeta CDR3 regions from genomic DNA. Per the original workflow: The number of nucleated cells in each sample was estimated by amplification of reference gene primers within the assay. To quantify the absolute abundance of each unique TCRbeta CDR3 rearrangement, sequence reads were collapsed and filtered. For each sample, productive Simpson clonality was calculated by taking the square root of Simpson's diversity index across productive rearrangements. This immuneACCESS table, as held by TCRdb, lists in-frame sequences with V and J called but not all clones. Of the missing ones, under half trace to an unresolved V gene in checked studies; the others have no known cause. Clone size and the V and J calls come from that table; the DNA yielded D and trimming. Counted in this sample were 300,000 or so clones; over 80% of them appeared once. Around 4.5% of the sample lies in the top ten.

The collaborating institutions used their own protocols to collect whole blood in K2EDTA tubes. For TCRbeta analysis, collaborator samples were shipped as frozen whole blood, as isolated PBMCs, or as DNA extracted from either sample type. A word on this clone: The antigen it binds to is not known. Per-base qualities were not stored, and no clone one base away is much larger.

The sequence derives from a woman between 45 and 65 years old with active or convalescent COVID-19. The V gene is TRBV7-8 and the J gene is TRBJ2-5, with the D gene uncertain. Sequencing was done on a sample of peripheral blood. Here is the DNA: TGTGCCAGCAGCTTGAGTTCAGGGACCCAGTACTTC. It translates to CASSLSSGTQYF.